The clone carrying this TCR beta chain was counted once. Its target is not known. Generated by immunoSEQ multiplex PCR, the TCRdb table keeps only in-frame clones and is missing some. The sample has approximately 45,000 clones; 81% are singletons. These data are taken from a study of T cells in localized non-small cell lung cancer. The trim removed 3 bases at V and 1 base at J, leaving 4 bases unmatched. The CDR3 runs 16 residues. From germline, CDR1 is SGHTA and CDR2 FQGNSA. Study-level points and caveats: Of the tissues analyzed, uninvolved adjacent lung showed maximal T cell clonality, greater than tumor. A single tumor region was sequenced, leaving heterogeneity possible. The appearance of a median approximately 61 of the top 100 tumor clones was seen in adjacent lung.

The genes are TRBV7-2 and TRBJ2-7; 12 positions match TRBD2. Here the sequenced sample was peripheral blood mononuclear cells, taken before any cancer treatment. This TCR was recovered from a man between 40 and 70 years old with stage III lung adenocarcinoma. CDR3 amino acids: CASSFWTSGASYEQYF. CDR3 DNA sequence: TGTGCCAGCAGCTTCTGGACTAGCGGGGCTTCCTACGAGCAGTACTTC.